The entry below describes one T cell receptor (beta chain). This clone was detected only a few times. Its target antigen remains unknown. One base away there is no much larger clone; base qualities are not given. The library came from the immunoSEQ multiplex PCR assay. TCRdb retrieved this table from immuneACCESS and kept in-frame rearrangements only. Not all clones are present; in checked studies, unresolved V genes account for under half, and no reason is known for the remainder. The sample profile shows 540,000 or so clones; around three quarters of them were found once. The ten largest account for 0.013% of the sample. The CDR3 starts with the cysteine, ends with the phenylalanine, and has 17 residues. Kept here is only the CDR3 DNA, which spans 51 bases and is read in frame from base 1. Trimming costs V 10 bases and J 4 bases, and their ends lie 26 bases apart. CDR1 and CDR2 were assigned from the germline V gene as MDHEN and SYDVKM.

This sample was taken from a study of shared T cell receptors in the human thymus (dated by TCRdb to about 2021). Some background on the complete study: The study examined how self-reactive, shared T-cell receptor alpha chains are generated in the human thymus.

This sample also belongs to another study, concerning human thymus T cells. Per the second study: In Finland, the donors were immunologically healthy infants who were having open corrective cardiac surgery for congenital heart defects. Thymus tissue was obtained as surgical resects removed during corrective cardiac surgery. Usage of V and J gene segments appeared to be biased in both the thymic and the peripheral blood repertoires. The related research found that thymic TCR repertoires overlapped highly between unrelated individuals. The study characterized TCR alpha and beta repertoires from fewer than 10 infant thymus samples and four related peripheral blood samples. Donor ages ranging from about 6 to 244 days were recorded, and a handful of male and a couple of female infants were included in the cohort. Thymocytes were mechanically released from the tissue and were stored as pellets of about 9.5-31 million cells at -70 degrees C. Genomic DNA was extracted from frozen cell pellets with a QIAsymphony instrument. The immunoSEQ multiplex PCR assay was used to amplify the TCRB and TCRAD loci from a standardized amount of quality-controlled genomic DNA. The amplicons covered the V(D)J region and were long enough to include the CDR3 and to identify the V and J genes. Amplicon sequencing was performed on an Illumina platform through the commercial immunoSEQ service. Primer bias and sequencing errors were corrected using previously described methods, and TCRAD and TCRB definitions followed the IMGT database. Repertoires were analysed with immunoSEQ Analyzer 3.0 and VDJTools, covering basic statistics, V/J segment usage, diversity estimates, rarefaction and pairwise overlap. To estimate diversity, the Chao1, ChaoE, Efron-Thisted, Shannon and inverse Simpson indices were applied, and diversity was also estimated on datasets down-sampled to the smallest sample. Repertoire overlap used strict matching of CDR3 nucleotide sequence, V gene and J gene, with Jaccard-based multidimensional scaling clustering. Thymus samples yielded on average around 810,000 unique TCRB clonotypes, compared with around 84,000 from blood samples.

The chain couples TRBV28 to TRBJ2-1; TRBD2 is perhaps the D gene, given 6 matching bases. The specimen was thymocytes. The sequence derives from a boy under two years old with a congenital heart defect. Donor details come from another sample of the same person, matched by shared clones. The base sequence is TGTGCCACAACTCCACGCCCCGGGGACTCCTATTACAATGAGCAGTTCTTC. Its protein product is CATTPRPGDSYYNEQFF.